Shown below are 29 T cell receptor beta chains from a single sample sequenced in a study of shared clonotypes between healthy human individuals. The assay was immunoSEQ multiplex PCR, and TCRdb's table has in-frame clones only and misses some. The data show about 730,000 clones, over 55% seen once. Sequenced input: memory CD4+ T cells sorted from blood. Stated subset: CD45RA-negative fraction. These receptors were obtained from a woman in her thirties in good health.

The genes are TRBV18 and TRBJ2-2; D ambiguous. V was clipped by 3 bases and J by 5 bases, with 7 bases between them. This CDR3 region has 13 residues. Germline V lookup: CDR1 KGHSH, CDR2 LQKENI. The DNA for the CDR3 is TGTGCCAGCTCACCCTCTATTACCGGGGAGCTGTTTTTT. Translation gives CASSPSITGELFF.

Worth noting for this clone: Other DNA sequences in the sample encode the same CDR3. The CDR3 loop is CASRRDRGHYGYTF. The CDR3 DNA follows: TGTGCCAGCAGACGGGACAGGGGGCACTATGGCTACACCTTC. The rearrangement joins TRBV28 to TRBJ1-2, with 12 bases identical to TRBD1. Trimming cost V 6 bases and J 3 bases; bases outside gene matches: 2. The CDR3 contains 14 residues. Germline assignment: CDR1 MDHEN and CDR2 SYDVKM.

This clone was detected once. This chain links TRBV5-1 with TRBJ2-5, with D perhaps TRBD1 (5 bases). The V and J ends lost 2 bases and 5 bases respectively, with 13 bases between them. The germline gives CDR1 SGHRS, CDR2 YFSETQ. This CDR3 has 14 residues. The chain's CDR3 is CASSFWGGGETQYF. The CDR3 bases are TGCGCCAGCAGCTTTTGGGGCGGCGGTGAGACCCAGTACTTC.

This chain's CDR3 is CASSPKAGIQEQYF. The CDR3 nucleotides read TGTGCCAGCAGCCCTAAAGCGGGGATTCAGGAGCAGTACTTC. The chain is built from TRBV7-2 and TRBJ2-7, with 7 bases fitting TRBD2. Germline-derived CDR1 and CDR2 are SGHTA and FQGNSA. V lost 5 bases, J lost 7 bases, and 11 bases stayed unmatched. There are 14 residues in the CDR3.

The V gene is TRBV27, the J gene TRBJ1-5, with D possibly matching TRBD1 (5 bases). CDR1 is MNHEY and CDR2 is SMNVEV in the germline V gene (reference sequence). The CDR3 is made up of 15 amino acids. Trimming left V 0 bases short and J 5 bases short, with 11 bases between. CDR3 coding DNA: TGTGCCAGCAGTTTATCGTCGGGGGGGTATCAGCCCCAGCATTTT. It specifies CASSLSSGGYQPQHF.

The chain carries TRBV25-1 and TRBJ2-7; D is tentatively TRBD1 or TRBD2 (5 bases each). The V gene lost 8 bases and the J gene lost 0 bases, with 5 bases spanning the gap. The CDR3 consists of 11 residues. CDR1 and CDR2 from the germline V gene are MGHDK and SYGVNS. The chain's CDR3 is CASGTSYEQYF. The CDR3 DNA reads TGTGCCAGCGGGACCTCCTACGAGCAGTACTTC.

This clone was seen more than once but under ten times. This chain joins TRBV11-2 and TRBJ2-3, with D hard to call. The length of the CDR3 is 14 residues. CDR1 and CDR2 from the germline V gene are SGHAT and FQNNGV. Trimming left V 6 bases short and J 0 bases short, with 10 bases between. The CDR3 here is CASSRFLSTDTQYF. The DNA for the CDR3 is TGTGCCAGCAGTCGATTTCTTAGCACAGATACGCAGTATTTT.

V gene TRBV5-1 combines with J gene TRBJ2-5; 8 positions agree with TRBD2. Trimming cost V 4 bases and J 4 bases; bases outside gene matches: 12. The CDR3 runs 16 residues. Per the germline V gene, CDR1 is SGHRS and CDR2 is YFSETQ. This chain's CDR3 is CASSPNVGAGVETQYF. CDR3 bases: TGCGCCAGCAGCCCTAACGTGGGAGCGGGAGTAGAGACCCAGTACTTC.

The V and J genes are TRBV19 and TRBJ1-5; the D gene is possibly TRBD1 (6 bases). The CDR3 covers 16 residues. The germline V gene encodes CDR1 LNHDA and CDR2 SQIVND (reference sequence). V lost 1 base, J lost 3 bases, and 13 bases lay in between. CDR3 sequence (DNA): TGTGCCAGTAGTATAGTCCTTACAGGGTTCAATCAGCCCCAGCATTTT. It translates to CASSIVLTGFNQPQHF.

This clone came up a few times. The CDR3 region is CASTPRRGPNQPQHF. The CDR3 DNA is TGTGCCAGCACCCCTCGGAGGGGCCCCAATCAGCCCCAGCATTTT. The V gene is TRBV28, the J gene TRBJ1-5; a weak D match, TRBD1 (5 bases). The germline V gene has CDR1 MDHEN and CDR2 SYDVKM. V lost 7 bases and J lost 3, with 16 bases in between. The CDR3 length is 15 residues.

This CDR3 is CASSYPHTEAFF. CDR3 coding DNA: TGTGCCAGCAGTTATCCCCACACTGAAGCTTTCTTT. The chain uses TRBV6-6 and TRBJ1-1; D remains unclear. The CDR3 has 12 amino acids. Germline CDR1 and CDR2: MNHNY and SVGAGI (reference sequence). The V gene lost 3 bases and the J gene lost 3 bases, with 5 bases spanning the gap.

This chain joins TRBV18 and TRBJ1-1; D remains unclear. V was cut by 1 base and J by 6 bases, with 6 bases left in between. CDR3 length: 12 amino acids. From germline, CDR1 is KGHSH and CDR2 LQKENI. The CDR3 coding sequence is TGTGCCAGCTCACCACAGGGCGCTGAAGCTTTCTTT. Encoded protein: CASSPQGAEAFF.

This chain links TRBV30 with TRBJ1-1; D might be TRBD1 (6 bases). V lost 0 bases and J 3 bases, leaving 11 bases between the germline ends. CDR1 and CDR2 from the germline V gene are GTSNPN and SVGIG (reference sequence). CDR3 length: 14 residues. The CDR3 sequence: CAWSVRGGYTEAFF. The CDR3 bases are TGTGCCTGGAGTGTAAGGGGGGGGTACACTGAAGCTTTCTTT.

The chain links TRBV11-2 to TRBJ1-5; D is ambiguous. Trimming shortened V by 5 bases and J by 0 bases, and 14 bases separated the two germline ends. This CDR3 is 16 amino acids long. Per the germline V gene, CDR1 is SGHAT and CDR2 is FQNNGV. Here the CDR3 reads CASSPTDRGSNQPQHF. CDR3 sequence (DNA): TGTGCCAGCAGCCCGACGGACCGCGGTAGCAATCAGCCCCAGCATTTT.

This chain links TRBV29-1 with TRBJ1-1; weak D call: TRBD1 (6 bases). Looked up from germline, CDR1 is SQVTM and CDR2 is ANQGSEA. Trimming took 4 bases from V and 5 from J, leaving 14 bases between them. There are 13 residues in the CDR3. The CDR3 DNA reads as TGCAGCGTTGGGGAGGGGGTATTTACTGAAGCTTTCTTT. Encoded protein: CSVGEGVFTEAFF.

This clone was detected only a few times. This chain joins TRBV5-6 and TRBJ1-1; D is unresolved. Germline lookup yields CDR1 SGHDT and CDR2 YYEEEE. The CDR3 is 13 amino acids. Deletions cut 4 bases from V and 4 bases from J, with 11 bases between. CDR3 protein: CASSSRAGTEAFF. In DNA, the CDR3 is TGTGCCAGCAGCAGCAGAGCGGGCACTGAAGCTTTCTTT.

The chain has TRBV27 and TRBJ2-1; 12 bases are a match to TRBD2. The CDR3 is made up of 15 amino acids. The ends lost 6 bases at V and 8 bases at J; junction bases unmatched: 8. In germline, CDR1 is MNHEY, CDR2 SMNVEV (reference sequence). The CDR3 region has the DNA TGTGCCAGCAGAACAGGACTAGCGGGAATGTATGAGCAGTTCTTC. Translated: CASRTGLAGMYEQFF.

This clone was counted a single time. The gene calls are TRBV7-9 and TRBJ1-4; TRBD1 agrees at 7 bases. Germline V lookup: CDR1 SEHNR, CDR2 FQNEAQ (reference sequence). The J segment lost 7 bases and the V segment lost 4 bases, leaving 9 bases of the junction unmatched. The CDR3 extends over 15 amino acids. CDR3 sequence reads: CASSSEQGMGEKLFF. The CDR3 bases are TGTGCCAGCAGCTCAGAACAGGGGATGGGTGAAAAACTGTTTTTT.

This clone occurred once. The rearrangement joins TRBV7-9 to TRBJ2-1, with 9 bases matching TRBD2. J lost 8 bases, V lost 5 bases, and 13 bases had no gene match. Germline V gene data show CDR1 as SEHNR and CDR2 as FQNEAQ (reference sequence). The CDR3 is made up of 16 amino acids. The CDR3 here is CASSPPGGRARDEQFF. The DNA for the CDR3 is TGTGCCAGCAGCCCCCCAGGCGGGAGGGCCCGCGATGAGCAGTTCTTC.

This chain joins TRBV2 and TRBJ2-5; the D is unclear. This CDR3 is built from 13 residues. CDR1 and CDR2 (germline): SNHLY, FYNNEI. The V end lost 2 bases, the J end lost 1 base, and 5 bases lay between the germline ends. The CDR3: CASSELLQETQYF. CDR3 nucleotide sequence: TGTGCCAGCAGTGAACTCCTCCAAGAGACCCAGTACTTC.

The rearrangement links TRBV5-1 to TRBJ2-7; D is possibly TRBD1 or TRBD2 (6 bases each). Per the germline V gene, CDR1 is SGHRS and CDR2 is YFSETQ. V was trimmed by 4 bases and J by 3 bases, leaving 14 bases between them. The CDR3 extends over 14 amino acids. CDR3 residues: CASSPSGANYEQYF. CDR3 sequence (DNA): TGCGCCAGCAGCCCCTCGGGGGCGAACTACGAGCAGTACTTC.

In this sample, this clone turned up once. The CDR3 sequence: CASSYRNSYEQYF. CDR3 DNA sequence: TGTGCCAGCAGCTACAGGAACTCCTACGAGCAGTACTTC. The rearrangement links TRBV6-5 to TRBJ2-7; D possibly corresponds to TRBD1 (5 bases). The germline V and J ends were trimmed by 6 bases and 0 bases, with 9 bases remaining between them. In germline, CDR1 is MNHEY, CDR2 SVGAGI. This CDR3 is 13 amino acids long.

This chain links TRBV19 with TRBJ2-7, with 10 positions matching TRBD2. The CDR3 sequence is 14 residues long. The trim removed 8 bases at V and 0 bases at J, leaving 4 bases unmatched. Germline CDR1 reads LNHDA; CDR2 reads SQIVND (reference sequence). DNA for the CDR3: TGTGCCAGTCAGCGGGAGGGAAGCTCCTACGAGCAGTACTTC. Translated: CASQREGSSYEQYF. Looking up the rest from reference TRBV19 and TRBJ2-7 gives the full variable domain: DGGITQSPKYLFRKEGQNVTLSCEQNLNHDAMYWYRQDPGQGLRLIYYSQIVNDFQKGDIAEGYSVSREKKESFPLTVTSAQKNPTAFYLCASQREGSSYEQYFGPGTRLTVT.

V is TRBV5-1 and J is TRBJ2-6, with D unresolved. Germline V CDR1 and CDR2: SGHRS, YFSETQ. V was pared by 0 bases and J by 0 bases, with 7 bases between. The CDR3 is made up of 16 amino acids. This chain's CDR3 is CASSLDGFSGANVLTF. In DNA form, the CDR3 reads TGCGCCAGCAGCTTGGACGGCTTCTCTGGGGCCAACGTCCTGACTTTC.

The chain links TRBV27 to TRBJ2-1; the D is unclear. This CDR3 has 16 amino acids. With 4 bases removed from V and 5 bases from J, the gap between germline ends came to 18 bases. Looked up from germline, CDR1 is MNHEY and CDR2 is SMNVEV (reference sequence). CDR3 coding DNA: TGTGCCAGCAGTTCCTTCGGCAGCCACCCAAACAATGAGCAGTTCTTC. This gives the protein CASSSFGSHPNNEQFF.

Of note for this clone: Germline and junction disagree at one end, which may indicate a read error. The CDR3 nucleotides read TGCGCCAGCAGCTTGTCGACTACCCCCTACGAGCAGTACTTC. It encodes CASSLSTTPYEQYF. The chain employs TRBV11-2 and TRBJ2-7; tentative D call: TRBD2 (5 bases). The CDR3 has 14 residues. Per the germline V gene, CDR1 is SGHAT and CDR2 is FQNNGV.

This clone was observed a handful of times. Other DNA sequences in the sample encode the same CDR3. The gene calls are TRBV2 and TRBJ2-7, with unresolved D. There are 11 residues in the CDR3. Germline V gene sequence: CDR1 SNHLY, CDR2 FYNNEI. V was shortened by 3 bases and J by 7 bases, with 7 bases between the two germline ends. This CDR3 is CASSEFSEQYF. As DNA, the CDR3 is TGTGCCAGCAGTGAGTTTTCTGAGCAGTACTTC.

This sequence joins TRBV18 and TRBJ2-6; 9 positions agree with TRBD1. The germline V gene encodes CDR1 KGHSH and CDR2 LQKENI. The trim removed 3 bases at V and 0 bases at J, leaving 9 bases unmatched. This CDR3 region has 19 residues. The CDR3 here is CASSPFPGQGNSGANVLTF. CDR3 DNA sequence: TGTGCCAGCTCACCTTTTCCGGGACAGGGAAACTCTGGGGCCAACGTCCTGACTTTC.

This clone showed up just a few times. The rearrangement uses TRBV5-1 and TRBJ2-3, with a tentative D call TRBD2 (5 bases). There are 14 residues in the CDR3. Germline CDR1 reads SGHRS; CDR2 reads YFSETQ. The V end lost 4 bases, the J end lost 0 bases, and 9 bases lay between the germline ends. CDR3 protein: CASSPASSTDTQYF. CDR3 bases: TGCGCCAGCAGCCCGGCTAGCAGCACAGATACGCAGTATTTT.